The next 10 T cell receptor beta chains were all read from a single sample in a study of regulatory and conventional T cells in RAG deficiency. Assay: immunoSEQ multiplex PCR; the TCRdb copy retains only in-frame clones and omits some. The sample shows 8,500 or so clones, 80% of them seen only once. A further study also used this sample, focusing on regulatory T cells. That report notes: Amplification used 52 TRBV primers and 13 TRBJ primers.

The sample taken for sequencing was CD8+ T cells sorted from blood. The source is a human donor in good health.

The genes are TRBV18 and TRBJ1-2; 7 positions match TRBD1. The CDR3 consists of 18 residues. V lost 2 bases to trimming and J lost 2 bases; unmatched junction nucleotides: 14. CDR1 and CDR2 from the germline V gene are KGHSH and LQKENI. CDR3 in amino acids: CASSPKQGFDYFNYGYTF. DNA of the CDR3: TGTGCCAGCTCACCAAAACAGGGGTTTGATTATTTCAACTATGGCTACACCTTC.

V and J are TRBV10-3 and TRBJ2-1, with 8 bases matching TRBD1. Trimming at V came to 3 bases and at J to 4 bases, leaving 5 bases not matched to a gene. Per the germline V gene, CDR1 is ENHRY and CDR2 is SYGVKD. The CDR3 consists of 15 residues. As DNA, the CDR3 is TGTGCCATCAGTGACGAGGACAGGGTGTACAATGAGCAGTTCTTC. It encodes CAISDEDRVYNEQFF.

The rearrangement uses TRBV29-1 and TRBJ1-2; D might be TRBD1 (5 bases). The V end was cut by 7 bases, the J end by 3 bases, with 12 bases between. This CDR3 region has 12 residues. Germline values: CDR1 SQVTM, CDR2 ANQGSEA. Written as DNA, the CDR3 is TGCAGCGCCGCTGACAGAGACTATGGCTACACCTTC. Translated: CSAADRDYGYTF.

The J gene is TRBJ2-3, the V gene TRBV6-1, with a possible D match to TRBD2 (5 bases). Germline-derived CDR1 and CDR2 are MNHNS and SASEGT. This CDR3 spans 15 amino acids. V lost 4 bases and J 1 base, leaving 12 bases between the germline ends. Here the CDR3 DNA reads TGTGCCAGCAGTGTGTCGCCCGGGGGCACAGATACGCAGTATTTT. Translated, it gives CASSVSPGGTDTQYF.

This chain joins TRBV6-1 and TRBJ2-5, with D tentatively TRBD1 (6 bases). With 4 bases removed from V and 4 bases from J, the gap between germline ends came to 16 bases. Germline CDR1 MNHNS, CDR2 SASEGT. The CDR3 sequence is 15 residues long. The chain's CDR3 is CASSVSGVGGETQYF. Here the CDR3 DNA reads TGTGCCAGCAGTGTGTCAGGGGTTGGCGGAGAGACCCAGTACTTC.

V usage is TRBV19 and J usage is TRBJ2-1; the D is unclear. This CDR3 is 11 amino acids long. V dropped 6 bases and J dropped 3 bases, with 3 bases sitting between them. CDR1 and CDR2 (germline): LNHDA, SQIVND (reference sequence). Here the CDR3 DNA reads TGTGCCAGTAGCTTCTACAATGAGCAGTTCTTC. Translated, it gives CASSFYNEQFF.

This clone was picked up a small number of times. The CDR3 sequence is CASSELGQGPYEQYF. The CDR3 DNA reads TGTGCCAGCAGTGAGTTAGGACAGGGACCTTACGAGCAGTACTTC. The chain combines TRBV2 with TRBJ2-7; 8 positions agree with TRBD1. Germline V gene sequence: CDR1 SNHLY, CDR2 FYNNEI. The CDR3 has 15 residues. Trimming removed 3 bases from V and 4 bases from J; junction bases left unmatched: 8.

For the CDR3, the DNA is TGTGCCAGTAGTCTACAGGTTCAGAACACTGAAGCTTTCTTT. Translated: CASSLQVQNTEAFF. The chain uses TRBV19 and TRBJ1-1; possible D gene TRBD1, 5 bases. Trimming took 5 bases from V and 1 from J, leaving 11 bases between them. CDR3 length: 14 amino acids. CDR1 and CDR2 from the germline V gene are LNHDA and SQIVND (reference sequence). Drawing the rest from reference TRBV19 and TRBJ1-1, the complete variable domain is DGGITQSPKYLFRKEGQNVTLSCEQNLNHDAMYWYRQDPGQGLRLIYYSQIVNDFQKGDIAEGYSVSREKKESFPLTVTSAQKNPTAFYLCASSLQVQNTEAFFGQGTRLTVV.

This clone has a handful of counts. V usage is TRBV6-4 and J usage is TRBJ2-1; 11 bases are a match to TRBD2. Losses at the gene ends were 3 bases for V and 2 bases for J; bases not matched to a gene: 3. CDR1 and CDR2 (germline): MRHNA, SNTAGT. The CDR3 covers 16 residues. CDR3 DNA sequence: TGTGCCAGCAGTGAAGATAGCGGGGGGGCCTACAATGAGCAGTTCTTC. Residues: CASSEDSGGAYNEQFF.

The gene calls are TRBV2 and TRBJ1-2; no clear D gene. V was pared by 1 base and J by 4 bases, with 10 bases between. The CDR3 is made up of 14 amino acids. Germline V CDR1 and CDR2: SNHLY, FYNNEI. The DNA for the CDR3 is TGTGCCAGCAGTGAAGTTCCCGGGGTCTATGGCTACACCTTC. Translated: CASSEVPGVYGYTF.